Each of the 29 T cell receptor beta chains below was sequenced from the same sample in a study of post-analysis software for immune sequencing data. Included in the TCR beta cDNA libraries were unique molecular identifiers. TCRdb used MiXCR to reprocess the PCR reads, holding one entry per CDR3 protein. This sample has around 150,000 distinct CDR3 sequences, with 35% to 40% found just once. This specimen consisted of blood, obtained after autologous hematopoietic stem cell transplantation. These TCRs come from a girl aged 5-17 years with multiple sclerosis.

The chain recombines TRBV6-1 with TRBJ2-7; tentatively, D is TRBD1 or TRBD2 (7 bases each). The CDR3 runs 16 residues. Germline CDR1 and CDR2: MNHNS and SASEGT. V shed 6 bases and J shed 1 base, with 19 bases lying between them. The CDR3 spells CASRPPVRGGSYEQYF. The DNA of the CDR3 is TGTGCCAGCAGACCCCCTGTCAGGGGGGGGTCCTACGAGCAGTACTTC.

The chain has TRBV5-4 and TRBJ1-1; D unclear. This CDR3 is 14 amino acids long. Germline lookup yields CDR1 SGHNT and CDR2 YYREEE (reference sequence). V lost 0 bases, J lost 6 bases, and 12 bases lay in between. CDR3 sequence (DNA): TGTGCCAGCAGCTTGGACGGCTCTCGGTCTGAAGCTTTCTTT. Encoded protein: CASSLDGSRSEAFF. Drawing the rest from reference TRBV5-4 and TRBJ1-1, the complete variable domain is ETGVTQSPTHLIKTRGQQVTLRCSSQSGHNTVSWYQQALGQGPQFIFQYYREEENGRGNFPPRFSGLQFPNYSSELNVNALELDDSALYLCASSLDGSRSEAFFGQGTRLTVV.

V gene TRBV27 combines with J gene TRBJ2-7; D is tentatively TRBD1 or TRBD2 (6 bases each). CDR3 size: 15 residues. CDR1 and CDR2 (germline): MNHEY, SMNVEV (reference sequence). V was cut by 6 bases and J by 2 bases, with 17 bases left in between. The CDR3 spells CASRLGGGRAYEQYF. CDR3 DNA: TGTGCCAGCAGGCTAGGAGGGGGGCGAGCCTACGAGCAGTACTTC.

The rearrangement uses TRBV7-9 and TRBJ2-1, with D possibly TRBD2 on 5 matching bases. In germline, CDR1 is SEHNR, CDR2 FQNEAQ (reference sequence). The CDR3 totals 11 residues. Deletions cut 4 bases from V and 14 bases from J, with 12 bases between. The CDR3, as DNA: TGTGCCAGCAGCTCGCCGGGAATGGAGTTCTTC. It translates to CASSSPGMEFF.

This clonotype was seen many times. For the CDR3, the DNA is TGCAGTGCTAGAGATCCAACGACAGGGCCGTACGAGCAGTACTTC. Translation: CSARDPTTGPYEQYF. This rearrangement joins TRBV20-1 to TRBJ2-7; 7 positions match TRBD1. This CDR3 has 15 amino acids. The germline gives CDR1 DFQATT, CDR2 SNEGSKA (reference sequence). V trimming: 0 bases; J trimming: 4 bases; junction bases outside the gene matches: 9.

The chain is built from TRBV5-6 and TRBJ2-3; D unclear. The V end lost 2 bases, the J end lost 2 bases, and 9 bases lay between the germline ends. The CDR3 is 14 residues long. Germline V gene lookup returns CDR1 SGHDT and CDR2 YYEEEE. The CDR3 sequence is CASSFGPLTDTQYF. In DNA, the CDR3 is TGTGCCAGCAGCTTCGGGCCGCTCACAGATACGCAGTATTTT.

There are a few counts of this clonotype. This chain links TRBV7-2 with TRBJ2-5, with 10 bases identical to TRBD1. Germline values: CDR1 SGHTA, CDR2 FQGNSA. This CDR3 has 15 residues. Trimming at V came to 3 bases and at J to 11 bases, leaving 12 bases not matched to a gene. Here the CDR3 DNA reads TGTGCCAGCAGCTTCCCGGACAGGGGGGAGTGGGAACAGTACTTC. Amino acids: CASSFPDRGEWEQYF.

This clonotype has ten or more counts. The V call is TRBV20-1, the J call TRBJ2-1; the D gene is possibly TRBD1 (6 bases). V dropped 0 bases and J dropped 3 bases, with 6 bases sitting between them. CDR1 is DFQATT and CDR2 is SNEGSKA in the germline V gene (reference sequence). This CDR3 region has 13 residues. CDR3 residues: CSAREDSYNEQFF. In DNA, the CDR3 is TGCAGTGCTAGAGAGGACAGCTACAATGAGCAGTTCTTC.

There are a few counts of this clonotype. This rearrangement joins TRBV7-2 to TRBJ2-3, with a tentative D call TRBD1 (5 bases). V lost 1 base to trimming and J lost 8 bases, with 13 bases between them. The length of the CDR3 is 14 residues. Germline lookup yields CDR1 SGHTA and CDR2 FQGNSA. The chain's CDR3 is CASSLGQGSSTQYF. As DNA, the CDR3 is TGTGCCAGCAGCTTAGGGCAGGGCAGTAGTACGCAGTATTTT.

V gene TRBV5-1 combines with J gene TRBJ2-3, with TRBD2 matching 7 bases. CDR3 length: 15 amino acids. Germline CDR1 SGHRS, CDR2 YFSETQ. The trim removed 2 bases at V and 0 bases at J, leaving 3 bases unmatched. The CDR3 loop is CASSFGSGSTDTQYF. Written as DNA, the CDR3 is TGCGCCAGCAGCTTCGGTAGCGGGAGCACAGATACGCAGTATTTT.

The chain links TRBV28 to TRBJ2-7; 9 bases match TRBD2. V was clipped by 2 bases and J by 4 bases; unmatched bases: 12. The CDR3 is 17 amino acids. CDR1 MDHEN and CDR2 SYDVKM come from the germline V gene. The CDR3 protein is CASSLSSKGLALYEQYF. The CDR3 nucleotides read TGTGCCAGCAGTTTAAGCAGCAAGGGACTAGCTCTTTACGAGCAGTACTTC.

This chain uses TRBV7-9 with TRBJ2-1; 7 bases agree with TRBD2. The V and J ends lost 5 bases and 6 bases, in that order; junction bases with no gene match: 13. Germline V gene data show CDR1 as SEHNR and CDR2 as FQNEAQ (reference sequence). The CDR3 totals 16 residues. This chain's CDR3 is CASSHQTSADRNEQFF. CDR3 coding DNA: TGTGCCAGCAGCCACCAAACTAGCGCTGATCGCAATGAGCAGTTCTTC.

This clonotype has more than one count but fewer than ten. The chain combines TRBV5-6 with TRBJ2-1; 9 positions match TRBD1. Losses at the gene ends were 3 bases for V and 4 bases for J; bases not matched to a gene: 5. The CDR3 runs 15 residues. Germline lookup yields CDR1 SGHDT and CDR2 YYEEEE. The CDR3 here is CASSWTGDDYNEQFF. The CDR3 DNA sequence: TGTGCCAGCAGCTGGACAGGGGATGATTACAATGAGCAGTTCTTC.

This chain joins TRBV6-5 and TRBJ2-3; perhaps TRBD2 as D (6 bases). CDR1 MNHEY and CDR2 SVGAGI come from the germline V gene. The V end was cut by 0 bases, the J end by 0 bases, with 10 bases between. The CDR3 extends over 16 amino acids. The CDR3 nucleotides read TGTGCCAGCAGTTACTCGACTAGGAGGAGCACAGATACGCAGTATTTT. Its protein product is CASSYSTRRSTDTQYF.

This clonotype was detected only a few times. This rearrangement joins TRBV12-3 or TRBV12-4 to TRBJ1-1; no reliable D call. The CDR3 consists of 12 residues. Trimming shortened V by 7 bases and J by 4 bases, and 10 bases separated the two germline ends. Here the CDR3 reads CASTKRGTEAFF. In DNA form, the CDR3 reads TGTGCCAGCACCAAGAGAGGCACTGAAGCTTTCTTT.

This chain links TRBV7-6 with TRBJ2-1; D possibly corresponds to TRBD2 (5 bases). Germline CDR1 is SGHVS and CDR2 is FNYEAQ. The CDR3 is 16 amino acids. The germline V and J ends were trimmed by 2 bases and 5 bases, with 16 bases remaining between them. The CDR3 region is CASSLLTGTRNNEQFF. Here the CDR3 DNA reads TGTGCCAGCAGCTTACTCACGGGCACTAGAAACAATGAGCAGTTCTTC.

This clonotype appeared a few times. The chain couples TRBV20-1 to TRBJ1-3; D unresolved. V lost 6 bases, J lost 0 bases, and 15 bases lay in between. CDR1 is DFQATT and CDR2 is SNEGSKA in the germline V gene (reference sequence). The CDR3 is made up of 15 amino acids. The DNA for the CDR3 is TGCAGTGCCAACCCTCCCACTGACTCTGGAAACACCATATATTTT. This translates into CSANPPTDSGNTIYF.

This clonotype has just a few counts. The chain uses TRBV7-3 and TRBJ1-1; a possible D gene is TRBD1 (6 bases). V was shortened by 3 bases and J by 5 bases, with 10 bases between the two germline ends. This CDR3 contains 13 residues. Germline-derived CDR1 and CDR2 are SGHTA and FQGTGA. CDR3 nucleotides: TGTGCCAGCAGCTTGGACAGCAAGACTGAAGCTTTCTTT. It yields the protein CASSLDSKTEAFF. The complete variable domain, with remaining parts taken from reference TRBV7-3 and TRBJ1-1, reads GAGVSQTPSNKVTEKGKYVELRCDPISGHTALYWYRQSLGQGPEFLIYFQGTGAADDSGLPNDRFFAVRPEGSVSTLKIQRTERGDSAVYLCASSLDSKTEAFFGQGTRLTVV.

This clonotype came up many times. This rearrangement joins TRBV6-6 to TRBJ1-4; possibly TRBD1 for D (6 bases). The CDR3 sequence is 11 residues long. Germline V CDR1 and CDR2: MNHNY, SVGAGI (reference sequence). Trimming left V 6 bases short and J 7 bases short, with 6 bases between. In DNA, the CDR3 is TGTGCCAGCAGACAGGGTGAAAAACTGTTTTTT. This codes for CASRQGEKLFF.

The chain uses TRBV20-1 and TRBJ2-5, with TRBD2 matching 11 bases. Germline CDR1 is DFQATT and CDR2 is SNEGSKA (reference sequence). The CDR3 sequence is 16 residues long. With 8 bases clipped from V and 5 bases from J, the junction kept 16 bases outside the gene matches. CDR3 DNA sequence: TGCAGTACTGAGACCCTTCAACTAGCGGGAGAGGAGACCCAGTACTTC. Residues: CSTETLQLAGEETQYF.

The rearrangement uses TRBV5-1 and TRBJ2-7; D may be TRBD2 (5 bases). The V gene's germline CDR1 is SGHRS and CDR2 YFSETQ. V was clipped by 3 bases and J by 0 bases, with 16 bases between them. The CDR3 runs 16 residues. The CDR3 sequence is CASSSLPEGSSYEQYF. DNA for the CDR3: TGCGCCAGCAGCTCCCTACCGGAAGGGAGCTCCTACGAGCAGTACTTC.

The V gene is TRBV12-3 or TRBV12-4, the J gene TRBJ2-7; D is perhaps TRBD2 (6 bases). The CDR3 runs to 12 residues. V was trimmed by 8 bases and J by 6 bases, leaving 14 bases between them. CDR3 in amino acids: CASLRAGSEQYF. The DNA for the CDR3 is TGTGCCAGCCTGAGGGCGGGGTCCGAGCAGTACTTC.

The V gene is TRBV7-2, the J gene TRBJ2-3, with D unresolved. The CDR3 is 16 amino acids. The germline gives CDR1 SGHTA, CDR2 FQGNSA. Trimming took 2 bases from V and 4 from J, leaving 16 bases between them. CDR3 sequence (DNA): TGTGCCAGCAGCTTAAGGTTCGGGCTAAGGGCAGATACGCAGTATTTT. Translating gives CASSLRFGLRADTQYF.

This clonotype was counted a few times. The chain recombines TRBV4-3 with TRBJ1-5; D not certain. The CDR3 totals 15 residues. V lost 3 bases and J 4 bases, leaving 13 bases between the germline ends. The germline CDR1 and CDR2 sequences are LGHNA and YSLEER. CDR3 residues: CASSQMRGRNQPQHF. The CDR3 coding sequence is TGCGCCAGCAGCCAGATGAGAGGGAGGAATCAGCCCCAGCATTTT.

This sequence joins TRBV29-1 and TRBJ2-7, with D possibly matching TRBD2 (5 bases). The V end lost 6 bases, the J end lost 2 bases, and 14 bases lay between the germline ends. The germline V gene has CDR1 SQVTM and CDR2 ANQGSEA. The CDR3 runs to 13 residues. The CDR3 nucleotides read TGCAGCGTAGCGGAGACGATCACCTACGAGCAGTACTTC. This translates into CSVAETITYEQYF.

The chain uses TRBV6-1 and TRBJ2-3; 7 bases fit TRBD1. The CDR3 runs 20 residues. Germline V gene sequence: CDR1 MNHNS, CDR2 SASEGT. Trimming removed 6 bases from V and 0 bases from J; junction bases left unmatched: 21. CDR3 amino acids: CASSTSLQGPGSPSTDTQYF. As DNA, the CDR3 is TGTGCCAGCAGCACCAGCCTACAGGGGCCCGGATCCCCTAGCACAGATACGCAGTATTTT.

This clonotype showed up just a few times. The chain recombines TRBV20-1 with TRBJ1-2; the match to TRBD1 covers 8 bases. The J segment lost 6 bases and the V segment lost 0 bases, leaving 3 bases of the junction unmatched. Germline V gene data show CDR1 as DFQATT and CDR2 as SNEGSKA (reference sequence). This CDR3 contains 13 residues. The CDR3 sequence is CSARETGGNGYTF. In nucleotides, the CDR3 is TGCAGTGCTAGAGAAACAGGGGGGAATGGCTACACCTTC.

Of note for this clonotype: With a much larger clone just one base away, this may be a read error. This chain connects TRBV29-1 to TRBJ2-5, with D unclear. CDR3 size: 12 residues. Trimming cost V 2 bases and J 3 bases, with 7 bases left between them. CDR1 is SQVTM, CDR2 ANQGSEA, per germline. CDR3 residues: CSVETREETQYF. For the CDR3, the DNA is TGCAGCGTTGAAACAAGGGAAGAGACCCAGTACTTC.

This clonotype was detected many times. V and J are TRBV12-3 or TRBV12-4 and TRBJ2-7; D gene unclear. Deletions cut 1 base from V and 0 bases from J, with 7 bases between. The CDR3 consists of 14 residues. This chain's CDR3 is CASSLGSYSYEQYF. The CDR3 DNA sequence: TGTGCCAGCAGTTTAGGTTCCTACTCCTACGAGCAGTACTTC.